One T cell receptor beta chain is described in this entry. This entry belongs to a study of Graves' ophthalmopathy and Graves' hyperthyroidism. TCR beta CDR3 amplification used RNA transcripts. First-round RT-PCR with HTBI primers preceded a second-round multiplex PCR. TCRdb fed the multiplex PCR reads into MiXCR, producing one record per CDR3 protein. The sample contains over a million distinct CDR3 sequences, less than 45% of which appear only once. The CDR3 loop spans 11 amino acids. Looked up from germline, CDR1 is MGHDK and CDR2 is SYGVNS. The TCR comes from an adult man with Graves' hyperthyroidism. The chain combines TRBV25-1 with TRBJ2-2; D unclear. Sample: peripheral blood or thyroid tissue (not recorded which). CDR3 sequence (DNA): TGTGCACCTGGCCACACCGGGGAGCTGTTTTTT. Encoded protein: CAPGHTGELFF. Variable domain in full (rest from reference TRBV25-1 and TRBJ2-2): EADIYQTPRYLVIGTGKKITLECSQTMGHDKMYWYQQDPGMELHLIHYSYGVNSTEKGDLSSESTVSRIRTEHFPLTLESARPSHTSQYLCAPGHTGELFFGEGSRLTVL.